The rows below give T cell receptor beta chains drawn from one sample of a study of blood T cell repertoires in COVID-19. Generated by immunoSEQ multiplex PCR, the TCRdb table keeps only in-frame clones and is missing some. Altogether roughly 250,000 clones are present, approximately 86% being singletons, with the ten largest covering roughly 9.8%. The sample was peripheral blood. The receptors shown here come from a man in his forties who had recovered from COVID-19. The CDR3 runs from the conserved cysteine through the conserved F or W. Each record gives: clone size, J gene, D gene, V gene, CDR3 protein, CDR3 DNA. A D gene is named only where the DNA matches it firmly. A clone size is listed for some rows: how often the clone was seen (once, few, many), or a class if it is expanded.

once	TRBJ1-1	.	TRBV5-1	CASSLAWRDTEAFF	TGCGCCAGCAGCTTGGCCTGGAGAGACACTGAAGCTTTCTTT
.	TRBJ2-3	.	TRBV5-4	CASSLDAGQADTQYF	TGTGCCAGCAGCTTGGACGCAGGGCAAGCAGATACGCAGTATTTT
.	TRBJ2-2	TRBD2	TRBV7-2	CASSSGLAGGNTGELFF	TGTGCCAGCAGCTCGGGACTAGCGGGGGGGAACACCGGGGAGCTGTTTTTT
.	TRBJ2-4	.	TRBV18	CASSPPGDRTVQYF	TGTGCCAGCTCACCCCCAGGGGACCGCACCGTTCAGTACTTC
.	TRBJ1-4	.	TRBV10-3	CAISEPGGTNEKLFF	TGTGCCATCAGTGAGCCCGGAGGTACTAATGAAAAACTGTTTTTT
.	TRBJ2-3	.	TRBV7-2	CASSLLRTRDTQYF	TGTGCCAGCAGCTTATTGCGAACGCGAGATACGCAGTATTTT
once	TRBJ2-1	TRBD2	TRBV4-2	CASSQEGSRLAGYNEQFF	TGTGCCAGCAGCCAAGAGGGTTCAAGGCTAGCGGGTTACAATGAGCAGTTCTTC
.	TRBJ1-2	TRBD1	TRBV3-1/TRBV3-2	CASSPFRTGTNYGYTF	TGTGCCAGCAGCCCTTTCAGGACAGGGACGAACTATGGCTACACCTTC
.	TRBJ2-7	TRBD1	TRBV10-3	CAISGRTGPTYEQYF	TGTGCCATCAGTGGACGGACAGGTCCCACCTACGAGCAGTACTTC
.	TRBJ2-1	TRBD2	TRBV24-1	CATSDSPSTGSSGGIYNEQFF	TGTGCCACCAGTGACTCCCCCTCGACAGGGTCTAGCGGGGGAATCTACAATGAGCAGTTCTTC
.	TRBJ1-2	TRBD1	TRBV11-2	CASSTGTGWNGYTF	TGTGCCAGCAGCACCGGGACAGGGTGGAATGGCTACACCTTC
.	TRBJ2-5	TRBD2	TRBV7-2	CASTPLAGGKETQYF	TGTGCCAGCACCCCTCTAGCGGGAGGGAAAGAGACCCAGTACTTC
.	TRBJ2-2	TRBD2	TRBV7-2	CASSFRTSGGDGELFF	TGTGCCAGCAGCTTCCGGACTAGCGGGGGGGACGGGGAGCTGTTTTTT
.	TRBJ1-5	.	TRBV30	CAWSVRAGVDSNQPQHF	TGTGCCTGGAGTGTTCGGGCAGGGGTCGATAGCAATCAGCCCCAGCATTTT
few	TRBJ1-3	.	TRBV29-1	CSGSISGNTIYF	TGCAGCGGGAGCATCTCTGGAAACACCATATATTTT
few	TRBJ2-7	TRBD1	TRBV4-3	CASSRETGNEQYF	TGCGCCAGCAGCCGAGAGACAGGGAACGAGCAGTACTTC
few	TRBJ2-5	.	TRBV12-3/TRBV12-4	CASSPGRETQYF	TGTGCCAGCAGCCCAGGGCGGGAGACCCAGTACTTC
.	TRBJ1-6	TRBD1	TRBV9	CASREGTGHNSPLHF	TGTGCCAGCAGAGAAGGGACAGGGCATAATTCACCCCTCCACTTT
few	TRBJ2-2	.	TRBV7-9	CASSPSGTAGFGELFF	TGTGCCAGCAGCCCATCCGGGACAGCGGGTTTCGGGGAGCTGTTTTTT
.	TRBJ2-3	TRBD2	TRBV6-4	CASSYSRGGVDTQYF	TGTGCCAGCAGTTACTCCCGGGGGGGCGTTGATACGCAGTATTTT
.	TRBJ2-3	.	TRBV4-1	CASSQDYRPSTDTQYF	TGCGCCAGCAGCCAAGATTACAGGCCCAGCACAGATACGCAGTATTTT
.	TRBJ2-1	.	TRBV7-3	CASGIAGANYNEQFF	TGTGCCAGCGGAATCGCGGGGGCCAACTACAATGAGCAGTTCTTC
.	TRBJ2-2	.	TRBV18	CASSRLENTGELFF	TGTGCCAGCTCACGACTGGAGAACACCGGGGAGCTGTTTTTT
.	TRBJ1-2	.	TRBV5-4	CASSLGQGRYYGYTF	TGTGCCAGCAGCTTGGGGCAGGGGCGATATTATGGCTACACCTTC
.	TRBJ2-7	TRBD2	TRBV4-1	CASSQDMGGDYEQYF	TGCGCCAGCAGCCAAGATATGGGGGGGGATTACGAGCAGTACTTC
.	TRBJ2-2	TRBD1	TRBV15	CATQGQSTGELFF	TGTGCCACGCAGGGACAGTCAACCGGGGAGCTGTTTTTT